This TCR beta chain originates from a study of human T cells and chemical hapten exposure. This clonotype was observed many times. Total RNA was isolated from unfractionated whole blood. Each cDNA molecule in the library carried unique molecular identifiers. Authors' analysis steps: Sample-level TCR yields exhibited a median of about 91,000, with a range of about 20,000 to 700,000. TCRdb passed the 5' RACE reads through MiXCR, listing each CDR3 protein once. Here the V and J calls rest on TCRdb's processing, not on the authors' analysis. The top ten clones hold over 6.5% of a sample with under 100,000 distinct CDR3 sequences, more than 15% of them seen once. Germline V gives CDR1 SQVTM, CDR2 ANQGSEA. This CDR3 comprises 11 residues. V was trimmed by 4 bases and J by 1 base, leaving 4 bases between them.

This clonotype was obtained from a female donor in good health. The J gene is TRBJ1-1, the V gene TRBV29-1, with D hard to call. The CDR3 DNA reads TGCAGCGTTGGGGCGAACACTGAAGCTTTCTTT. Translating it yields CSVGANTEAFF.